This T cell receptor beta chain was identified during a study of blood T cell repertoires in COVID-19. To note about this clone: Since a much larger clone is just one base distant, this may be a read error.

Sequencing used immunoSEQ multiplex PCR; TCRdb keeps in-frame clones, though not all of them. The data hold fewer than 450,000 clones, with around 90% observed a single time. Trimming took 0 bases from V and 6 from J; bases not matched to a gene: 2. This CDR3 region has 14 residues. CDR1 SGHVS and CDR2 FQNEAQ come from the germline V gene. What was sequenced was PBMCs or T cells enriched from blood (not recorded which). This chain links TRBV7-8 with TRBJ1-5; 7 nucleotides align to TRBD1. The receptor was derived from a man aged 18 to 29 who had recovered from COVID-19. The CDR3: CASSLAAGGQPQHF. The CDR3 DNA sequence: TGTGCCAGCAGCTTAGCGGCAGGGGGTCAGCCCCAGCATTTT. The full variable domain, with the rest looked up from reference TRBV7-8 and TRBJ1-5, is GAGVSQSPRYKVAKRGQDVALRCDPISGHVSLFWYQQALGQGPEFLTYFQNEAQLDKSGLPSDRFFAERPEGSVSTLKIQRTQQEDSAVYLCASSLAAGGQPQHFGDGTRLSIL.